Reported below is one T cell receptor (beta chain). This sample stems from a study of Ad26.COV2.S vaccination and SARS-CoV-2 variants. The wider study: Intramuscular Ad26.COV2.S doses were given once or twice, 56 days apart.

Documented treatment: around 19 received Ad26.COV2.S at low or high dose, single or two shots; five or six received placebo; per-sample allocation not given. Specimens were obtained on day 63 following the first vaccine or placebo injection. This Boston cohort included adults aged 18-55 years. The trim removed 4 bases at V and 5 bases at J, leaving 2 bases unmatched. CDR1 is KGHSH, CDR2 LQKENI, per germline. The CDR3 is 14 residues long. The assay was immunoSEQ multiplex PCR, and TCRdb's table has in-frame clones only and misses some. The data show 350,000 to 500,000 clones, 90% seen once. The chain couples TRBV18 to TRBJ2-4; 10 nucleotides line up with TRBD2. The TCR was taken from a person between 18 and 59 years old who received the Ad26.COV2.S COVID-19 vaccine or a placebo. The sequences come from peripheral blood, collected in a trial of Ad26.COV2.S vaccine versus placebo. CDR3: CASSQGLAENIQYF. CDR3 DNA sequence: TGTGCCAGCTCACAAGGACTAGCGGAAAACATTCAGTACTTC. Together with reference TRBV18 and TRBJ2-4, the CDR3 gives the full variable domain: NAGVMQNPRHLVRRRGQEARLRCSPMKGHSHVYWYRQLPEEGLKFMVYLQKENIIDESGMPKERFSAEFPKEGPSILRIQQVVRGDSAAYFCASSQGLAENIQYFGAGTRLSVL.